This passage covers 13 T cell receptor beta chains from one sample sequenced in a study of identical twins. TCRdb re-analysed the 5' RACE reads in MiXCR, keeping a single row per CDR3 protein. This table holds roughly 1,500,000 distinct CDR3 sequences, about 30% found once. Sample: cord blood. These receptors all stem from a newborn girl in good health.

This clonotype was seen a few times. The genes are TRBV27 and TRBJ2-4, with TRBD1 matching 9 bases. Germline trimming cut 7 bases from V and 13 bases from J; bases unmatched to any gene: 5. Germline V gives CDR1 MNHEY, CDR2 SMNVEV (reference sequence). This CDR3 contains 11 residues. The CDR3, as DNA: TGTGCCAGCAAACAGGGGGCAGGGCAGTACTTC. The encoded protein is CASKQGAGQYF.

This chain uses TRBV2 with TRBJ2-7; D call uncertain. Per germline, CDR1 SNHLY and CDR2 FYNNEI. Trimming removed 8 bases from V and 0 bases from J, with 11 bases in between. CDR3 length equals 13 residues. The CDR3 loop reads CASGKVDSYEQYF. Written as DNA, the CDR3 is TGTGCCAGCGGAAAGGTGGACTCCTACGAGCAGTACTTC.

This clonotype was seen only a few times. The chain combines TRBV12-3 or TRBV12-4 with TRBJ2-3; D may be TRBD2 (6 bases). V lost 3 bases and J 4 bases, leaving 14 bases between the germline ends. This CDR3 is 15 amino acids long. This CDR3 is CASSLMRDGADTQYF. The CDR3 coding sequence is TGTGCCAGCAGTTTGATGCGGGATGGTGCAGATACGCAGTATTTT.

This chain joins TRBV6-6 and TRBJ1-1, with D perhaps TRBD1 (6 bases). V was shortened by 11 bases and J by 8 bases, with 24 bases between the two germline ends. In germline, CDR1 is MNHNY, CDR2 SVGAGI (reference sequence). The CDR3 runs 14 residues. The CDR3 is CAARPTQGREEAFF. Written as DNA, the CDR3 is TGTGCCGCGCGTCCGACACAGGGTCGGGAGGAAGCTTTCTTT.

The chain combines TRBV20-1 with TRBJ2-7, with D unclear. Trimming cost V 1 base and J 0 bases, with 13 bases left between them. CDR1 is DFQATT, CDR2 SNEGSKA, per germline (reference sequence). CDR3 size: 15 residues. The CDR3 sequence: CSARGWELPSYEQYF. Here the CDR3 DNA reads TGCAGTGCTAGAGGTTGGGAACTCCCCTCCTACGAGCAGTACTTC.

Only one count was recorded for this clonotype. The germline gene is not matched at one end of the junction; a read error may be the cause. As DNA, the CDR3 is TGTGCCAACAGTTTTAGCCGGGTGGGCTACGAGCAGTACTTC. Protein sequence: CANSFSRVGYEQYF. V usage is TRBV12-3 or TRBV12-4 and J usage is TRBJ2-7; D gene unclear. This CDR3 comprises 14 residues.

This chain uses TRBV11-2 with TRBJ1-2, with D unresolved. Germline CDR1 and CDR2: SGHAT and FQNNGV. Trimming removed 3 bases from V and 0 bases from J, with 11 bases in between. The length of the CDR3 is 15 residues. The CDR3 loop is CASSLSPQTNYGYTF. The CDR3 DNA follows: TGTGCCAGCAGCTTGAGTCCGCAGACTAACTATGGCTACACCTTC.

This clonotype has a handful of counts. V and J are TRBV10-3 and TRBJ1-2, with 7 bases fitting TRBD1. The CDR3 sequence is 13 residues long. CDR1 is ENHRY, CDR2 SYGVKD, per germline. The V gene end was trimmed by 0 bases and the J gene end by 7 bases; junction bases not matched to a gene: 2. The CDR3 loop is CAISESAGGGYTF. CDR3 sequence (DNA): TGTGCCATCAGTGAGTCGGCAGGGGGTGGCTACACCTTC.

This clonotype was found a few times. The chain joins TRBV7-9 to TRBJ2-4, with 9 bases identical to TRBD2. The junction had 10 bases not matched to a gene; V was cut back by 1 base and J by 0 bases. This CDR3 is 19 amino acids long. Germline CDR1 and CDR2: SEHNR and FQNEAQ (reference sequence). CDR3 nucleotides: TGTGCCAGCAGCTTAGATCTAGCTAGCGGGGCCCTAGCCAAAAACATTCAGTACTTC. Its protein product is CASSLDLASGALAKNIQYF.

This sequence joins TRBV9 and TRBJ2-1; 7 positions agree with TRBD2. Germline trimming cut 0 bases from V and 3 bases from J; bases unmatched to any gene: 6. CDR1 is SGDLS and CDR2 is YYNGEE in the germline V gene. The CDR3 loop spans 16 amino acids. As DNA, the CDR3 is TGTGCCAGCAGCGTAGCTGGGGCTAGCGGCTACAATGAGCAGTTCTTC. This codes for CASSVAGASGYNEQFF.

The chain couples TRBV7-2 to TRBJ2-7; TRBD2 matches at 7 bases. This CDR3 comprises 17 residues. Germline trimming cut 1 base from V and 13 bases from J; bases unmatched to any gene: 22. CDR1 SGHTA and CDR2 FQGNSA come from the germline V gene. DNA of the CDR3: TGTGCCAGCAGCTTAGGCGGACTAGTCGACCTTAAAGAGACCCACTACTTC. It encodes CASSLGGLVDLKETHYF.

V gene TRBV7-9 combines with J gene TRBJ2-1; 8 bases are a match to TRBD2. Matching the DNA end better, TRBJ2-7 makes the J call doubtful. The CDR3 covers 16 residues. Germline CDR1 and CDR2: SEHNR and FQNEAQ (reference sequence). CDR3 in amino acids: CASSLVIAGPYNEQYF. The CDR3 region has the DNA TGTGCCAGCAGCTTAGTGATAGCGGGGCCCTACAATGAGCAGTACTTC.

Of note for this clonotype: Since a much larger clone is just one base distant, this may be a read error. The chain recombines TRBV14 with TRBJ2-1; tentatively, D is TRBD2 (5 bases). The last part of the DNA fits TRBJ2-7 better; the J call may be wrong. CDR3 length: 17 amino acids. Germline assignment: CDR1 SGHDN and CDR2 FVKESK. In nucleotides, the CDR3 is TGTGCCAGCAGCCAAGGACTACCCCAAGGCTCCTACAATGAGCAGTACTTC. The encoded protein is CASSQGLPQGSYNEQYF.